This T cell receptor (beta chain) was sequenced in a study of blood T cell repertoires in COVID-19 (dated by TCRdb to 2020 to 2021). Notes on the research overall: The collaborator samples originated in the United States, Italy and Spain and spanned the acute and convalescent phases of COVID-19. Subjects who had been exposed to COVID-19, were actively infected with it, or had recovered from it provided the deeply sampled blood TCRbeta repertoires that made up the dataset. The repertoires were released in a freely available public database meant as a resource for research on the immune response to SARS-CoV-2. Where available, HLA class I and class II types were obtained from metadata supplied by the sample provider rather than from assay-based typing. A de-identified subject ID, COVID-19 status, age in years and sex were almost always included in the sample metadata. The material from the prospective study consisted of cDNA or gDNA derived from T cells, B-cell-depleted T cells, or PBMCs. Samples came from the ongoing ImmuneRACE study (first 160 participants) plus 1,254 subjects from 6 global collaborators. Overall study outcomes, separate from this receptor: The quantity of clinical and demographic metadata differed by source and by participant and was supplied without curation.

This clone has only a few counts. Its specific antigen is unknown. It has no much larger one-base neighbor in the sample; base qualities were not kept. Whole blood was collected in K2EDTA tubes by collaborating institutions according to the institutions' own protocols. For TCRbeta analysis, collaborators shipped samples in one of three forms: frozen whole blood, isolated PBMCs, or DNA extracted from either of those sample types. The CDR3, cysteine through phenylalanine, is 18 amino acids long. Only the CDR3 region is kept as DNA, spanning 54 bases read in frame from base 1. V and J are trimmed by 4 bases and 11 bases, and the gene matches miss 24 bases of the junction. According to the germline V gene (reference sequence), CDR1 reads MNHEY and CDR2 reads SMNVEV. TCRbeta CDR3 regions were amplified from genomic DNA using the immunoSEQ Assay, a bias-controlled multiplex PCR. Under the source paper's analysis protocol: The number of nucleated cells in each sample was estimated from the amplification of reference gene primers within the assay. To quantify the absolute abundance of each unique TCRbeta CDR3 rearrangement, sequence reads were collapsed and filtered. For each sample, productive Simpson clonality was calculated by taking the square root of Simpson's diversity index across productive rearrangements. The immuneACCESS repertoire file appears here via TCRdb, limited to in-frame rearrangements. These files lack a portion of the clones; in checked studies, under half of the deficit traces to unresolved V genes, and the cause of the others is not known. That table gives V, J and clone size, and the DNA gave D and trimming. This sample comprises roughly 250,000 clones, 81% of them detected only once. The biggest ten clones account for less than 3% of the sample.

The chain employs TRBV27 and TRBJ1-2; 8 bases in between match TRBD1. The sample comprised peripheral blood. This sequence was found in a woman in her sixties with active or convalescent COVID-19. CDR3 loop: CASSSIPLGQGGPLGYTF. DNA sequence: TGTGCCAGCAGTTCCATACCACTCGGACAGGGCGGTCCTCTGGGGTACACCTTC.